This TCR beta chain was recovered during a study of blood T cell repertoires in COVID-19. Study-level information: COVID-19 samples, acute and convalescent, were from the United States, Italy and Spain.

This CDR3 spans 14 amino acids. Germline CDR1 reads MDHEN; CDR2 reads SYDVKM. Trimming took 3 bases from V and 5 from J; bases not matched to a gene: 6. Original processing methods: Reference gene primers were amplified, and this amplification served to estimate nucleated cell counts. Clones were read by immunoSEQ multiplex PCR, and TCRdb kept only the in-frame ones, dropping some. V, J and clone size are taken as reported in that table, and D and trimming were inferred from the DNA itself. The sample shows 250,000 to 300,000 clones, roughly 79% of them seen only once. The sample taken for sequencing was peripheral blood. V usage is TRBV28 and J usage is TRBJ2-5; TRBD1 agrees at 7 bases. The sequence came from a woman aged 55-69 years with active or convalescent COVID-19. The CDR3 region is CASSFGTAYETQYF. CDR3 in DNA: TGTGCCAGCAGTTTCGGGACAGCGTATGAGACCCAGTACTTC.